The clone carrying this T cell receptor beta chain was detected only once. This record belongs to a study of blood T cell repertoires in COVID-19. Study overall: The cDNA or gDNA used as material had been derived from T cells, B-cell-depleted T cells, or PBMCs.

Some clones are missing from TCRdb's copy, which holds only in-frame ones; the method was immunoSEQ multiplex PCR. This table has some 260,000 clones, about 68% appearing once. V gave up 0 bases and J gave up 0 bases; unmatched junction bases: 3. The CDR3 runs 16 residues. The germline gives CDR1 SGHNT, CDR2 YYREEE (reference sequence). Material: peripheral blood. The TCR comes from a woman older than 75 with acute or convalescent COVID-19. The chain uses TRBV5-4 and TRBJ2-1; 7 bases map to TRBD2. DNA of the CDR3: TGTGCCAGCAGCTTGGTGGGGGGGAGCTCCTACAATGAGCAGTTCTTC. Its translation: CASSLVGGSSYNEQFF.